This T cell receptor (beta chain) was recovered during a study of Graves' ophthalmopathy and Graves' hyperthyroidism. The CDR3 has 15 amino acids. CDR1 is DFQATT, CDR2 SNEGSKA, per germline (reference sequence). Trimming stripped 0 bases from V and 3 bases from J, with 14 bases between. The authors amplified TCR beta CDR3 regions, and they did so from RNA transcripts for repertoire sequencing. The library came from an HTBI-primed first-round RT-PCR and a second-round multiplex PCR. MiXCR was run by TCRdb on the multiplex PCR reads, yielding one entry per CDR3 protein. Of some 48,000 distinct CDR3 sequences in the sample, 50% were seen once.

Sequenced material: peripheral blood. The chain uses TRBV20-1 and TRBJ2-5, with unresolved D. The receptor was derived from an adult man with Graves' ophthalmopathy. The CDR3 DNA reads TGCAGTGCTAGAGAGGGCGGCCTAACCAAAGAGACCCAGTACTTC. Its translation is CSAREGGLTKETQYF.